This TCR beta chain is from a study of T cell responses to AZD1222 COVID-19 vaccine. Regarding the study as a whole: Along spike, vaccine-associated CD4 TCRs were found throughout, with dominance at 160-218 and 743-854. None of the repertoires were sampled until the peak T cell response had passed. Most donors were white British and more were female, and clonal diversity was possibly underestimated.

In regard to this clone: Its antigen is still unknown.

Sequencing was performed with immunoSEQ multiplex PCR; in TCRdb, only in-frame clones are kept and a portion is missing. The sample has approximately 80,000 clones; 75% to 90% are singletons. The trim removed 3 bases at V and 0 bases at J, leaving 8 bases unmatched. The CDR3 spans 16 residues. Germline CDR1 and CDR2: SGDLS and YYNGEE. The sample was peripheral blood, taken on day 0 of AZD1222 vaccination. This chain uses TRBV9 with TRBJ1-1, with 7 bases aligning to TRBD1. The origin of this receptor is an adult in good health. The CDR3 DNA reads TGTGCCAGCAGCGCAGGGGGAAGTGGGATGAACACTGAAGCTTTCTTT. Amino acid sequence: CASSAGGSGMNTEAFF.